Given below is one T cell receptor beta chain in context. cDNA came from roughly 0.5 to 1 ug RNA primed by random hexamers. The CDR3 of TCR beta was amplified by immunoSEQ multiplex PCR across 54 Vbeta and 13 Jbeta. TCRdb redid the calling of the immunoSEQ multiplex PCR reads with MiXCR, one entry per CDR3 protein. The sample has roughly 190,000 distinct CDR3 sequences; approximately 94% are singletons. This CDR3 region has 13 residues. Germline values: CDR1 LNHNV, CDR2 YYDKDF (reference sequence). V lost 0 bases to trimming and J lost 6 bases, with 9 bases between them. These data come from a study of CD8 T cells in Susac syndrome. TEMRA cells underwent FACS enrichment and CD8+ and CD4+ T cells underwent negative isolation.

The receptor's source is a human donor in good health. J is TRBJ2-7 and V is TRBV15; D call uncertain. Sequenced: CD4+ T cells from PBMCs. CDR3 region: CATSRDLRGEQYF. In nucleotides, the CDR3 is TGTGCCACCAGCAGAGATCTTCGTGGCGAGCAGTACTTC.